These 11 T cell receptor beta chains share one sample of origin, sequenced in a study of T cells after yellow fever vaccination. From the 5' RACE reads, TCRdb called clonotypes with MiXCR, one entry per CDR3 protein. The repertoire holds some 600,000 distinct CDR3 sequences, with roughly 12% as singletons. Material: PBMCs, obtained on the day of the yellow fever booster vaccination. These receptors all come from a man in his thirties or forties who received the YFV17D yellow fever vaccine.

This sequence joins TRBV6-2 or TRBV6-3 and TRBJ2-4, with 7 bases aligning to TRBD1. CDR1 is MNHEY and CDR2 is SVGEGT in the germline V gene. The junction had 12 bases not matched to a gene; V was cut back by 4 bases and J by 0 bases. The CDR3 is 18 residues long. The DNA of the CDR3 is TGTGCCAGCAGTTGGACAGGAAATTTACTCTTAGCCAAAAACATTCAGTACTTC. It yields the protein CASSWTGNLLLAKNIQYF.

A few counts support this clonotype. J is TRBJ2-1 and V is TRBV27, with a weak D call TRBD1 (5 bases). The V end lost 2 bases, the J end lost 6 bases, and 11 bases lay between the germline ends. The CDR3 has 14 residues. Germline V CDR1 and CDR2: MNHEY, SMNVEV (reference sequence). CDR3 DNA: TGTGCCAGCAGTTTAATGTGGGGCAGCAATGAGCAGTTCTTC. Its protein is CASSLMWGSNEQFF.

The rearrangement links TRBV5-1 to TRBJ2-1; TRBD1 matches 10 bases. V was clipped by 5 bases and J by 6 bases; unmatched bases: 8. The CDR3 contains 15 residues. Germline V lookup: CDR1 SGHRS, CDR2 YFSETQ. The DNA for the CDR3 is TGCGCCAGCAGTCCCGGGACAGGGGCGGTCAATGAGCAGTTCTTC. Its protein product is CASSPGTGAVNEQFF. The full variable domain, rest sourced from reference TRBV5-1 and TRBJ2-1, is KAGVTQTPRYLIKTRGQQVTLSCSPISGHRSVSWYQQTPGQGLQFLFEYFSETQRNKGNFPGRFSGRQFSNSRSEMNVSTLELGDSALYLCASSPGTGAVNEQFFGPGTRLTVL.

This chain joins TRBV24-1 and TRBJ2-1; 8 nucleotides line up with TRBD2. Germline V lookup: CDR1 KGHDR, CDR2 SFDVKD. After removal of 3 bases from V and 0 bases from J, the junction contained 3 bases not matched to a gene. The CDR3 is 16 residues long. The CDR3 coding sequence is TGTGCCACCAGTGATCCCAGCGGGAGCTCCTACAATGAGCAGTTCTTC. Translating gives CATSDPSGSSYNEQFF.

This clonotype was found many times. The chain employs TRBV28 and TRBJ2-7; the match to TRBD1 covers 9 bases. Losses at the gene ends were 3 bases for V and 4 bases for J; bases not matched to a gene: 13. This CDR3 is built from 17 residues. Germline lookup yields CDR1 MDHEN and CDR2 SYDVKM. In DNA form, the CDR3 reads TGTGCCAGCAGTTTTCCGGCTTCGGGGACAGGGCGATACGAGCAGTACTTC. Translating it yields CASSFPASGTGRYEQYF.

This clonotype was seen only a few times. V usage is TRBV28 and J usage is TRBJ1-4, with TRBD1 matching over 7 bases. This CDR3 region has 15 residues. The germline gives CDR1 MDHEN, CDR2 SYDVKM. With V trimmed by 4 bases and J by 6 bases, 8 bases remained unmatched. This CDR3 is CASSYRGGRHEKLFF. In nucleotides, the CDR3 is TGTGCCAGCAGTTACAGGGGAGGGCGGCATGAAAAACTGTTTTTT.

This clonotype was observed at least ten times. The chain carries TRBV30 and TRBJ2-7, with D perhaps matching TRBD1 (6 bases). Looked up from germline, CDR1 is GTSNPN and CDR2 is SVGIG (reference sequence). V lost 5 bases to trimming and J lost 2 bases, with 7 bases between them. The CDR3 runs 11 residues. DNA for the CDR3: TGTGCCTGGGGACAGACCTACGAGCAGTACTTC. Residues: CAWGQTYEQYF.

Only a few counts were recorded for this clonotype. The chain links TRBV4-3 to TRBJ1-2; D remains ambiguous. Germline V gives CDR1 LGHNA, CDR2 YSLEER. This CDR3 region has 16 residues. V was shortened by 0 bases and J by 0 bases, with 11 bases between the two germline ends. CDR3 region: CASSQEVVQSNYGYTF. Written as DNA, the CDR3 is TGCGCCAGCAGCCAAGAAGTCGTACAGTCTAACTATGGCTACACCTTC.

This clonotype has at least ten counts. The genes are TRBV28 and TRBJ2-1, with 7 bases matching TRBD2. Looked up from germline, CDR1 is MDHEN and CDR2 is SYDVKM. V trimming: 7 bases; J trimming: 2 bases; junction bases outside the gene matches: 2. The length of the CDR3 is 13 residues. The CDR3 protein is CASKREAYNEQFF. In nucleotides, the CDR3 is TGTGCCAGCAAACGGGAGGCCTACAATGAGCAGTTCTTC.

V is TRBV7-2 and J is TRBJ2-6; D might be TRBD1 (5 bases). The CDR3 contains 15 residues. V lost 4 bases to trimming and J lost 4 bases, with 11 bases between them. The germline V gene has CDR1 SGHTA and CDR2 FQGNSA. DNA for the CDR3: TGTGCCAGCAGCTCGACAGTGCGCGGGGCCAACGTCCTGACTTTC. Translation gives CASSSTVRGANVLTF.

V and J are TRBV12-3 or TRBV12-4 and TRBJ1-5; D is uncertain. The CDR3 is made up of 15 amino acids. V dropped 6 bases and J dropped 0 bases, with 12 bases sitting between them. In nucleotides, the CDR3 is TGTGCCAGCAGCCCCGGACTGGGTAGCAATCAGCCCCAGCATTTT. This translates into CASSPGLGSNQPQHF.